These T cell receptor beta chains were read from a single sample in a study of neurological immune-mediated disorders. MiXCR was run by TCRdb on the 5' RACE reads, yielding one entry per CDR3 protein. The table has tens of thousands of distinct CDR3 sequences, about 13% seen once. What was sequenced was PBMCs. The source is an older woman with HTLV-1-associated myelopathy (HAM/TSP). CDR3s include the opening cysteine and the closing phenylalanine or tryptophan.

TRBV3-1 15 CASSQGGSIADTIYF
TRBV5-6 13 CASSRPGANVLTF
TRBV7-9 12 CASSLLLHEQYF
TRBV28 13 CASSFGQAYEQYF
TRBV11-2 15 CASSLKLRGSDEQYF
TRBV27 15 CASSSTGKGSYEQYF
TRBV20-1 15 CSARDGQYSGNTIYF
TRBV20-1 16 CSAKPGTGRQNYGYTF
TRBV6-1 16 CASSEDSLWAKNIQYF
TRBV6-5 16 CASSYVAETSTDTQYF
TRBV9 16 CASSEGPGQKAYEQYF
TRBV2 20 CASSEDGLAGGPGSTDTQYF
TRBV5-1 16 CASSVTGGGARAEAFF
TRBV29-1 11 CSVALGVKLFF
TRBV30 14 CAWRETGLASEQFF
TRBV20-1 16 CSASRLPGPKSGGQFF
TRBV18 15 CASSPKGVADNEQFF
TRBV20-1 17 CSARGPPPPKAYNEQFF
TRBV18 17 CASSPSRDRGVTYEQYF
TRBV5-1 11 CASALQETQYF
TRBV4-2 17 CASSPAGQAPTNEKLFF
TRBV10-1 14 CASSESWQGARAFF
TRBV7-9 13 CASSFSSSYEQYF
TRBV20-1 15 CSAPGGGPSNQPQHF
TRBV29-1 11 CSVDSTGVQYF
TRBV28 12 CASTSLAYEQYF
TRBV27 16 CASSPVTGSVTGELFF
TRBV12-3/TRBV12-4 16 CASSRGVSATNEKLFF
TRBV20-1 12 CSATRTAYEQYF
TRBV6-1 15 CASRTSSWGTDTQYF
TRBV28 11 CASSRNAEQYF
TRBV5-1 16 CASSTGTSGNQDTQYF
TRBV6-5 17 CASSSSRTASSYNEQFF
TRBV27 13 CASKGAGDYEQYF
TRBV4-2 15 CASSPSGEPSYEQYF
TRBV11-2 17 CASSLGLLGGGTDTQYF
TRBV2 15 CASSGSRSGTGELFF
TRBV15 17 CATSRDGLAGSSYEQYF
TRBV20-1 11 CSALISYEQYF
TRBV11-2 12 CASSLYRDEQYF
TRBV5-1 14 CASTGGGKAEKLFF
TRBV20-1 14 CSDPERLITDTQYF
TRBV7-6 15 CASSLAGRANQPQHF
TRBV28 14 CASSRTGNTDTQYF
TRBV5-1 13 CASSSGQNYEQYF